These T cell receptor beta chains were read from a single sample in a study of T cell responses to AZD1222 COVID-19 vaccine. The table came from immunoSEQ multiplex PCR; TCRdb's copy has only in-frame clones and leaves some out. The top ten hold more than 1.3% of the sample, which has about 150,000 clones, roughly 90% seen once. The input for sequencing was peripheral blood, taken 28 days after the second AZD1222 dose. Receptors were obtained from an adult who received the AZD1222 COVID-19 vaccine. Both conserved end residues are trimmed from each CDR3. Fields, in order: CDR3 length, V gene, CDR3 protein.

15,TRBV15,ATSRDPGLGGRGEQF
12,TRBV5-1,ASSWGGDGNEQF
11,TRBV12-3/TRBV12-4,ASSTIQNTEAF
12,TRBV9,ASTLAMSTDTQY
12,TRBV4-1,ASSQGGSLNEQF
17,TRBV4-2,ASSPRGLAGGTFGNEQF
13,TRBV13,ASSLGTGVSYEQY
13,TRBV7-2,ASSFQDRVNQPQH
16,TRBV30,AWIAGGPHLSSYNEQF
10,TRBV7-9,ASSPLGWGYT
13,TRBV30,AWSGQGFSGNTIY
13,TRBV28,ASSSAGTGANGYT
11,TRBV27,ASSFRAVDEQF
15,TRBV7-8,ASSSTGLAGPGGELF
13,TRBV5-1,ASSPGGIRNYGYT
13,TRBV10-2,ASSDSSETNYGYT
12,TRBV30,AWSVAGGGYEQY
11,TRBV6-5,AAGGASYNEQF
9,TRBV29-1,SVVGGTEAF
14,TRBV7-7,ASSRLPVSLNTEAF
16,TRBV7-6,ASSLSAGGMRYQETQY
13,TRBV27,ASSQTTISYNEQF
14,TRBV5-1,ASSLGPSGAYTEAF
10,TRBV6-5,ASTANKETQY
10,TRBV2,ASIQRYNEQF
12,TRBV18,ASSLKRERGEQF
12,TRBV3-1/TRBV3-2,ASSQDQGVGEQF
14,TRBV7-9,ASRKTSGGSYNEQF
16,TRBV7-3,ASSLSLAGRAGANVLT
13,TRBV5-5,ASSLDGQRNTEAF
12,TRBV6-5,ASSQPPSGTEAF
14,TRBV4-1,ASSQDLQIYLYEQY
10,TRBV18,ASSLDSTEAF
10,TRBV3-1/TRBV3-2,ASSLGEYGYT
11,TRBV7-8,ASSFLWTGEAF
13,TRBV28,ASLDRDQQGDTQY
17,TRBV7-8,ASSLERWGSITTPYEQY
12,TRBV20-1,SASPGHRNTEAF
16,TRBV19,ASSITFRGGGGTDTQY
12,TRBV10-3,AISESVRVHEQY
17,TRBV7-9,ASSLARGPDGSYNSPLH
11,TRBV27,ASRGGGQETQY
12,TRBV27,ASSFGRVGYGYT
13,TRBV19,ASKSGQGTTGELF
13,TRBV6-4,ASSENFAGGTEAF
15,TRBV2,ASRPTIQQGRNTEAF